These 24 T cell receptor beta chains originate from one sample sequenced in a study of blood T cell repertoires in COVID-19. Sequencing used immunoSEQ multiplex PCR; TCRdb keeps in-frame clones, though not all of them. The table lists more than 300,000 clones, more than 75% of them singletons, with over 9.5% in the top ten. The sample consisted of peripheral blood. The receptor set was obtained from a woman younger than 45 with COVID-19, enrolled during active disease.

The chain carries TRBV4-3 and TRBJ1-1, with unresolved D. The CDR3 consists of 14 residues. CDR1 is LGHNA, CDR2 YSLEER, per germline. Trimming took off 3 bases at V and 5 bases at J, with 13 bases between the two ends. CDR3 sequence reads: CASSQKRAGTEAFF. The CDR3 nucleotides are TGCGCCAGCAGCCAGAAAAGGGCGGGGACTGAAGCTTTCTTT.

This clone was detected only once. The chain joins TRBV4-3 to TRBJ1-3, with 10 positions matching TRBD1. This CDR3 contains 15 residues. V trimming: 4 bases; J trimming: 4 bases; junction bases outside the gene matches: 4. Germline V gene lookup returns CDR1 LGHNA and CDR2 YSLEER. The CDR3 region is CASSLDRGTGNTIYF. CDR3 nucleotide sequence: TGCGCCAGCAGCCTGGACAGGGGGACCGGAAACACCATATATTTT.

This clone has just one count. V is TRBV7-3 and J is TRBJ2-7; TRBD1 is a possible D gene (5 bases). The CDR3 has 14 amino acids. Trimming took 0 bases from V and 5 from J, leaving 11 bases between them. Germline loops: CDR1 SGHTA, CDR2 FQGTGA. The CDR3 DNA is TGTGCCAGCAGCTTAACAGGGGCGAAGAACGAGCAGTACTTC. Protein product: CASSLTGAKNEQYF.

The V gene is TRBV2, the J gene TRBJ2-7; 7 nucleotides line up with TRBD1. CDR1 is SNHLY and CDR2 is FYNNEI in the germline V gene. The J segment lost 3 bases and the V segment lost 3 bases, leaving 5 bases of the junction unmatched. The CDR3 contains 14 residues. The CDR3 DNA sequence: TGTGCCAGCAGTGATGGGACAGTTAGCTACGAGCAGTACTTC. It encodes CASSDGTVSYEQYF.

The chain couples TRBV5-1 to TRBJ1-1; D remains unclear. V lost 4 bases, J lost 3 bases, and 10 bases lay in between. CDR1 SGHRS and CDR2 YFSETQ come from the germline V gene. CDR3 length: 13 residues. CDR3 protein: CASSLDLDTEAFF. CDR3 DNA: TGCGCCAGCAGCCTCGATCTAGACACTGAAGCTTTCTTT.

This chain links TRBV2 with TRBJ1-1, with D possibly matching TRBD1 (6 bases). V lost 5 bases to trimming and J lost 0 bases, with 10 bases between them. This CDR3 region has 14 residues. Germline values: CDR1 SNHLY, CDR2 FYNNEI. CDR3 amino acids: CASSPTGLNTEAFF. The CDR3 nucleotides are TGTGCCAGCAGTCCCACAGGGTTGAACACTGAAGCTTTCTTT.

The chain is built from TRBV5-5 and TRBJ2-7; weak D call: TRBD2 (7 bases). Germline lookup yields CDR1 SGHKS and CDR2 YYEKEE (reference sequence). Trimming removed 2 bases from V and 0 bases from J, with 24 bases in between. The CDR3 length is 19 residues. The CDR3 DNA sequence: TGTGCCAGCAGCTTACGGATGCCAGGGGCTAGCGGATACTCCTACGAGCAGTACTTC. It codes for CASSLRMPGASGYSYEQYF. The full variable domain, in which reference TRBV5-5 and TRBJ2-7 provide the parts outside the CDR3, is DAGVTQSPTHLIKTRGQQVTLRCSPISGHKSVSWYQQVLGQGPQFIFQYYEKEERGRGNFPDRFSARQFPNYSSELNVNALLLGDSALYLCASSLRMPGASGYSYEQYFGPGTRLTVT.

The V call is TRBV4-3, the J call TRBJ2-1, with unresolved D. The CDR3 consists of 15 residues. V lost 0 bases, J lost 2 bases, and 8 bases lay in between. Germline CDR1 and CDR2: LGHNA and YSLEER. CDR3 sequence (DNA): TGCGCCAGCAGCCAAGATCTAGACGCCTACAATGAGCAGTTCTTC. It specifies CASSQDLDAYNEQFF.

CDR3 in DNA: TGTGCCAGTAGCAGTGGTCGGCTAGCGGGAGCAGAGACCCAGTACTTC. It is translated as CASSSGRLAGAETQYF. The chain carries TRBV19 and TRBJ2-5; 10 nucleotides line up with TRBD2. Trimming removed 6 bases from V and 4 bases from J; junction bases left unmatched: 11. Per the germline V gene, CDR1 is LNHDA and CDR2 is SQIVND (reference sequence). The CDR3 spans 16 residues.

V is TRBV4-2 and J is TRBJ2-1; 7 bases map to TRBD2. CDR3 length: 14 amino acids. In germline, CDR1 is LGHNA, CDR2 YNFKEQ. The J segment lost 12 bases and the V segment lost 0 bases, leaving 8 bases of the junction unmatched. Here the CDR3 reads CASSQDRREGGQFF. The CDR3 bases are TGTGCCAGCAGCCAAGATCGGAGGGAGGGTGGGCAGTTCTTC.

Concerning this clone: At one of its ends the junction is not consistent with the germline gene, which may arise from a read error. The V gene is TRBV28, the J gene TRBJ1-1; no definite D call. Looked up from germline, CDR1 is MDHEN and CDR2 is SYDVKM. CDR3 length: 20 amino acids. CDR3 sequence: CASSVPSGLNNLLKNTAAFF. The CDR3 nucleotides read TGTGCCAGCAGTGTACCCTCAGGCCTTAACAATCTCCTTAAGAACACTGCAGCTTTCTTT.

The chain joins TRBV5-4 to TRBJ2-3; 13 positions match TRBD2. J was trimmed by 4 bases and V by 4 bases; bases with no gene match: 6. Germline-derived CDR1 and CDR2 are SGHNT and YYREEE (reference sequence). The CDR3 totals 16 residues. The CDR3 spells CASSKPGLAGPDTQYF. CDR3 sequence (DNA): TGTGCCAGCAGCAAACCGGGACTAGCGGGACCAGATACGCAGTATTTT.

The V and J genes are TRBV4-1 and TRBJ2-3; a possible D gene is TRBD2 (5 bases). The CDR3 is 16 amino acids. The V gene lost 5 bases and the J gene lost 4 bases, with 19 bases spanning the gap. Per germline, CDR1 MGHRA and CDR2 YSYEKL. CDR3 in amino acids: CASSSTTAGGPDTQYF. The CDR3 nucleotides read TGCGCCAGCAGCTCTACGACCGCGGGTGGGCCAGATACGCAGTATTTT.

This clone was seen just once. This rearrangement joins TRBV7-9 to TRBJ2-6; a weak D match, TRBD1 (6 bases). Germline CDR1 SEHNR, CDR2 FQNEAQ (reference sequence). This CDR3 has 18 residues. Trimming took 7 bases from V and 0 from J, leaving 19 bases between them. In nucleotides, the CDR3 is TGTGCCAGCACCGACCCCGGGACATGGAGCTCTGGGGCCAACGTCCTGACTTTC. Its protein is CASTDPGTWSSGANVLTF.

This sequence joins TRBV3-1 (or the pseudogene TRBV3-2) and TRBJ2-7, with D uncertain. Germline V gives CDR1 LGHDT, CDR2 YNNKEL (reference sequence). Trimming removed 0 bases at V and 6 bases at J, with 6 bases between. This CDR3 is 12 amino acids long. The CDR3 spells CASSQEGGEQYF. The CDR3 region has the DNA TGTGCCAGCAGCCAAGAAGGCGGCGAGCAGTACTTC.

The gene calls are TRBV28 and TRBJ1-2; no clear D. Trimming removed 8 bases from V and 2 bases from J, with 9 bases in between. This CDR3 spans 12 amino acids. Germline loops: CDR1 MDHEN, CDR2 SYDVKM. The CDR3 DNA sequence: TGTGCCAGCCTCGGGGTAAACTATGGCTACACCTTC. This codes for CASLGVNYGYTF.

The CDR3 coding sequence is TGCGCCAGCAGCCCTGTTGGGGGGAGTGTTGCCGGGGAGCTGTTTTTT. Translating it yields CASSPVGGSVAGELFF. The genes are TRBV5-1 and TRBJ2-2, with a tentative D call TRBD2 (6 bases). This CDR3 region has 16 residues. Germline loops: CDR1 SGHRS, CDR2 YFSETQ. The germline V and J ends were trimmed by 4 bases and 6 bases, with 19 bases remaining between them.

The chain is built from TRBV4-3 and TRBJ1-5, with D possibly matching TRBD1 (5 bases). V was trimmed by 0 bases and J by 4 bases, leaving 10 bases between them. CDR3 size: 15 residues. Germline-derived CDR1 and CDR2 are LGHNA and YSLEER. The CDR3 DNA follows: TGCGCCAGCAGCCAAGATCATCGGGGGAATCAGCCCCAGCATTTT. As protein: CASSQDHRGNQPQHF.

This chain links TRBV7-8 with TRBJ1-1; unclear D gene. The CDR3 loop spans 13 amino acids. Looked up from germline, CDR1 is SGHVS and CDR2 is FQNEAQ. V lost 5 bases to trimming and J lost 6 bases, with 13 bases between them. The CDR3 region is CASSAGLMAEAFF. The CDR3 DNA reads TGTGCCAGCAGCGCGGGATTAATGGCTGAAGCTTTCTTT.

The DNA for the CDR3 is TGTGCCAGCAGGCCGAGGGCTGGCAAGCCCGGGGAGCTGTTTTTT. It yields the protein CASRPRAGKPGELFF. The chain carries TRBV2 and TRBJ2-2; D is perhaps TRBD2 (5 bases). Deletions cut 6 bases from V and 6 bases from J, with 17 bases between. The CDR3 is 15 amino acids. In germline, CDR1 is SNHLY, CDR2 FYNNEI.

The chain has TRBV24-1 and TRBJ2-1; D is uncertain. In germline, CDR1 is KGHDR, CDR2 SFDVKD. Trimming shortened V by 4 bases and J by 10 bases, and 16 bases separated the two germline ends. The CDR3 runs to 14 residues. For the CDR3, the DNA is TGTGCCACCAGTGACCAGTCCAAACCATGGGAGCAGTTCTTC. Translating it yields CATSDQSKPWEQFF.

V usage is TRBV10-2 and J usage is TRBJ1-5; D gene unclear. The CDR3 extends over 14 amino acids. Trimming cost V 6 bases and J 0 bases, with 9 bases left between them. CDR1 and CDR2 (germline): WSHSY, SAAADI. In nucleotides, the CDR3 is TGCGCCAGCAGACGGGGTAATAGCAATCAGCCCCAGCATTTT. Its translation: CASRRGNSNQPQHF.

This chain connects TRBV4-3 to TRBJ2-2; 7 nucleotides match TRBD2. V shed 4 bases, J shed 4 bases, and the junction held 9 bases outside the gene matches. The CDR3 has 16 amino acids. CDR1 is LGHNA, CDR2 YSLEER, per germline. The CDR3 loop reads CASSPNPAGLTGELFF. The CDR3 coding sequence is TGCGCCAGCAGCCCGAACCCAGCGGGGCTCACCGGGGAGCTGTTTTTT.

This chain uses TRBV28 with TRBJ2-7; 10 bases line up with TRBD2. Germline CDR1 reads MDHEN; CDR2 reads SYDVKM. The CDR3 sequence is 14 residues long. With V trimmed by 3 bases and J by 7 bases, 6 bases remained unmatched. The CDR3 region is CASSFSGRGGEQYF. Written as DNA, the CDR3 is TGTGCCAGCAGTTTCAGCGGGAGGGGAGGGGAGCAGTACTTC.